This is a list of T cell receptor beta chains from one sample in a study of T cells in Graves' hyperthyroidism and ophthalmopathy. Using its own MiXCR run on the multiplex PCR reads, TCRdb lists one record per CDR3 protein. Of 350,000 to 500,000 distinct CDR3 sequences in the sample, roughly 15% are singletons; the top ten hold about 5%. Sequences were obtained from blood. These receptors all stem from a woman aged 18-30 years with Graves' hyperthyroidism. Each CDR3 is given with its conserved first and last residue. Fields, in order: D gene, clone size, J gene, V gene, CDR3 DNA, CDR3 protein. A D gene is named only where the DNA matches it firmly. Expanded clones get a size class; other rows say once, few or many, or leave the size out.

d_gene: -
abundance: few
j_gene: TRBJ2-3
v_gene: TRBV20-1
CDR3nt: TGCAGTGCTAGAGTGGAGATCAACACAGATACGCAGTATTTT
CDR3aa: CSARVEINTDTQYF

d_gene: -
abundance: -
j_gene: TRBJ1-4
v_gene: TRBV6-1
CDR3nt: TGTGCCAGCAGCCGTACACAGGGAAATGGAAAACTGTTTTTT
CDR3aa: CASSRTQGNGKLFF

d_gene: -
abundance: many
j_gene: TRBJ2-3
v_gene: TRBV7-2
CDR3nt: TGTGCCAGCAGCAACAGGGTGCGCACAGATACGCAGTATTTT
CDR3aa: CASSNRVRTDTQYF

d_gene: -
abundance: many
j_gene: TRBJ1-1
v_gene: TRBV12-3/TRBV12-4
CDR3nt: TGTGCCAGCAGGACCGGGACTACGAACACTGAAGCTTTCTTT
CDR3aa: CASRTGTTNTEAFF

d_gene: -
abundance: -
j_gene: TRBJ2-1
v_gene: TRBV11-2
CDR3nt: TGTGCCAGCAGTTACTCGTTCTTCTCGGGGATAAATAAGCAGTTCTTC
CDR3aa: CASSYSFFSGINKQFF

d_gene: TRBD1
abundance: many
j_gene: TRBJ1-1
v_gene: TRBV7-2
CDR3nt: TGTGCCAGCAGCTTAAACTACGGGACAGCTGAAGCTTTCTTT
CDR3aa: CASSLNYGTAEAFF

d_gene: -
abundance: -
j_gene: TRBJ2-2
v_gene: TRBV27
CDR3nt: TGTGCCAGCAGTTTATGGGCGGATCACATGGTTGCACGTGGGGACACCGGGGAGCTGTTTTTT
CDR3aa: CASSLWADHMVARGDTGELFF

d_gene: -
abundance: many
j_gene: TRBJ2-1
v_gene: TRBV7-2
CDR3nt: TGTGCCAGCAGCTTAGAGCGGGCCGAGTACAATGAGCAGTTCTTC
CDR3aa: CASSLERAEYNEQFF

d_gene: TRBD1
abundance: many
j_gene: TRBJ2-7
v_gene: TRBV20-1
CDR3nt: TGCAGTGCTAGAGAGGGGACAGGGGGCGAGCAGTACTTC
CDR3aa: CSAREGTGGEQYF

d_gene: -
abundance: few
j_gene: TRBJ1-1
v_gene: TRBV19
CDR3nt: TGTGCCAGTATTCGGGGTGAAGCTTTCTTT
CDR3aa: CASIRGEAFF

d_gene: TRBD1
abundance: -
j_gene: TRBJ2-1
v_gene: TRBV13
CDR3nt: TGTGCCAGCAGCTTCACAGGGGGAGGTGATTACAATGAGCAGTTCTTC
CDR3aa: CASSFTGGGDYNEQFF

d_gene: TRBD2
abundance: many
j_gene: TRBJ2-1
v_gene: TRBV20-1
CDR3nt: TGCAGTGCTGCCAGCGGGAGGGCCGGGATTTACAATGAGCAGTTCTTC
CDR3aa: CSAASGRAGIYNEQFF

d_gene: -
abundance: many
j_gene: TRBJ2-1
v_gene: TRBV27
CDR3nt: TGTGCCAGGATCACTGACAATGAGCAGTTCTTC
CDR3aa: CARITDNEQFF

d_gene: -
abundance: -
j_gene: TRBJ2-1
v_gene: TRBV20-1
CDR3nt: TGCAGTGCTAGATCACTGACGGGCTCCTACAATGAGCAGTTCTTC
CDR3aa: CSARSLTGSYNEQFF

d_gene: -
abundance: many
j_gene: TRBJ2-5
v_gene: TRBV10-3
CDR3nt: TGTGCCATCAGTGAGTCGGACGGACACCTCCAAGAGACCCAGTACTTC
CDR3aa: CAISESDGHLQETQYF

d_gene: -
abundance: many
j_gene: TRBJ1-1
v_gene: TRBV28
CDR3nt: TGTGCCAGCCTCCCCGGATATCATACTGAAGCTTTCTTT
CDR3aa: CASLPGYHTEAFF

d_gene: TRBD1
abundance: many
j_gene: TRBJ1-1
v_gene: TRBV2
CDR3nt: TGTGCCAGCAGTTGGGACAGAGACGAAGCTTTCTTT
CDR3aa: CASSWDRDEAFF

d_gene: TRBD2
abundance: many
j_gene: TRBJ2-3
v_gene: TRBV20-1
CDR3nt: TGCAGTGCTAGTAGGGGGACTAGCGGGGTCGGCACAGATACGCAGTATTTT
CDR3aa: CSASRGTSGVGTDTQYF

d_gene: TRBD2
abundance: many
j_gene: TRBJ2-3
v_gene: TRBV7-8
CDR3nt: TGTGCCAGCAGCTTTCGCGGGAGGGTCGCAGATACGCAGTATTTT
CDR3aa: CASSFRGRVADTQYF

d_gene: -
abundance: many
j_gene: TRBJ2-7
v_gene: TRBV5-1
CDR3nt: TGCGCCAGCAGCCCCGTTGCCCGACAGAGGAGCTCCTACGAGCAGTACTTC
CDR3aa: CASSPVARQRSSYEQYF

d_gene: -
abundance: -
j_gene: TRBJ1-2
v_gene: TRBV5-6
CDR3nt: TGTGCCAGCAGCTACCGTGGTGGAGGGCCAAACTATGGCTACACCTTC
CDR3aa: CASSYRGGGPNYGYTF

d_gene: TRBD1
abundance: few
j_gene: TRBJ1-6
v_gene: TRBV25-1
CDR3nt: TGTGCCAGCAGCGGGACAGGGTACAATTCACCCCTCCACTTT
CDR3aa: CASSGTGYNSPLHF

d_gene: -
abundance: many
j_gene: TRBJ1-1
v_gene: TRBV3-1
CDR3nt: TGTGCCAGCAGTTTACAAGGGACTGAAGCTTTCTTT
CDR3aa: CASSLQGTEAFF

d_gene: -
abundance: -
j_gene: TRBJ2-1
v_gene: TRBV5-1
CDR3nt: TGCGCCAGCAGCTTGGGGGGAGGCGACAATGAGCAGTTCTTC
CDR3aa: CASSLGGGDNEQFF